This TCR beta chain was sequenced during a study of shared clonotypes between healthy human individuals. This clone appeared a single time. Assay used: immunoSEQ multiplex PCR; TCRdb lists only in-frame clones, some missing. The table shows 2.3 million or so clones, with just over 90% occurring only once. This TCR was sampled from a man between 18 and 29 years old in good health. Some clones in this sample may be carry-over from other donors' samples. Material for sequencing was naive CD4+ T cells from PBMCs. Subset defined: CD45RA+ positively selected.

The CDR3 region is CASTLRGLGYQETQYF. In nucleotides, the CDR3 is TGTGCCAGCACTCTCAGGGGGCTGGGGTACCAAGAGACCCAGTACTTC. V gene TRBV28 combines with J gene TRBJ2-5; TRBD1 matches at 8 bases. The V gene's germline CDR1 is MDHEN and CDR2 SYDVKM. The CDR3 is 16 residues long. The J segment lost 0 bases and the V segment lost 7 bases, leaving 10 bases of the junction unmatched.